This T cell receptor beta chain came from a study of human T cells and chemical hapten exposure (dated by TCRdb to about 2021). About the investigation overall: For sensitization, 2% DPC in acetone was applied to a 2 cm by 2 cm area of upper inner arm skin. Throughout the study period of roughly 24 weeks, patients also received therapeutic DPC doses to the scalp every week. Blood was sampled from patients pre-sensitization (week 0) and at 2, 6 and about 24 weeks after DPC sensitization. Patch tests used Finn chambers with 0.01% DPC on the upper back, scored after 6 days by International Contact Dermatitis Research Group standards. The patient cohort, mostly female, included alopecia areata with under or over 50% scalp involvement, alopecia totalis and alopecia universalis. About 27 alopecia patients gave blood for TCR sequencing at one to four time points (pre-sensitization, 2, 6 and 24 weeks). Libraries were pooled for sequencing, and variation in per-sample TCR yields was attributed mainly to small differences in library volumes within the pool. In alopecia patients, the study followed how the peripheral blood TCR repertoire changed in vivo over primary and secondary sensitization to diphenylcyclopropenone (DPC), a hapten. General study outcomes and caveats: Alopecia, a presumed autoimmune disease, was present in all patients, so the immune response of the patients might differ from that of healthy individuals. After repeated subsampling, the strength of the expansion versus patch-test correlation and the threshold at which it became significant changed. A positive correlation was found between the number of PT1 expanded TCRs and patch test score, with significance reached at thresholds 8, 16 and 32 but not 4. Significantly more large CDR3 similarity clusters were formed by expanded TCRs than by pre-sensitization or healthy control sets, consistent with antigen-driven responses. No change with DPC sensitization was found in the number of TCRs above 1 in 1000 frequency, and no evidence of global repertoire structure alterations was found.

The time point label here, explained by the study, means: patch test 3, about 24 weeks after DPC sensitization. The sample's treatment or condition label is to be understood as: therapeutic diphenylcyclopropenone sensitization with weekly scalp DPC. At each patch-test visit, blood was drawn before the patch test was applied. To be eligible, patients had to be aged 18 to 70, diagnosed with alopecia and judged suitable for DPC therapy, while pregnant patients were excluded. Total RNA was extracted from unfractionated whole blood that had been collected in Tempus Blood RNA tubes. The germline V gene (reference sequence) provides CDR1 SEHNR and CDR2 FQNEAQ. Trimming costs V 10 bases and J 7 bases, and their ends lie 16 bases apart. The CDR3 spans 12 residues, from the cysteine through the phenylalanine. Here the CDR3 DNA is all that survives: 36 bases in frame from base 1. For this clonotype: The target of this receptor is not known. It has no much larger one-base neighbor in the sample; base qualities were not kept.

The library was prepared using RACE. Sequencing used a NextSeq 500. During library preparation, unique molecular identifiers were attached to individual cDNA molecules so that TCRs could be counted in a quantitative, reproducible way. Each blood RNA sample was used to sequence both TCR alpha and TCR beta chains. In the paper's pipeline: Samples had a median of 95,638 TCRs, with a range from about 23,224 to 690,600. The Decombinator software suite was used to annotate the V, J and CDR3 of the TCR reads. Every sample was subsampled to the same number of TCRs (28,000) for the PS versus PT1 abundance plots. Expanded TCRs were defined as absent before sensitization and observed at least eight times at the 2-week time point. The public sequencing data were trimmed at Q25 with fastp and processed into clonotypes with MiXCR by TCRdb, which kept only in-frame beta chains. A single entry per CDR3 protein holds the most common genes and DNA from its merged rows. The V and J calls and clone size are TCRdb's, not the authors'. The sample profile shows about 190,000 distinct CDR3 sequences; around 23% of them were found once. 2% to 2.5% of the sample is held by the ten biggest clonotypes.

The sample in question was whole blood, obtained in connection with sensitization to the hapten diphenylcyclopropenone (DPC). The source of this sequence is a woman in her thirties or forties with alopecia areata. Some clones in this sample may be carry-over from other donors' samples. The chain was built from TRBV7-9 and TRBJ1-1, with the identity of the D gene unclear. The CDR3 is CATGRRLGEAFF. The nucleotides read TGTGCCACCGGCCGGAGGCTCGGTGAAGCTTTCTTT. Supplemented by the reference TRBV7-9 and TRBJ1-1 proteins around the CDR3, the complete variable domain is DTGVSQNPRHKITKRGQNVTFRCDPISEHNRLYWYRQTLGQGPEFLTYFQNEAQLEKSRLLSDRFSAERPKGSFSTLEIQRTEQGDSAMYLCATGRRLGEAFFGQGTRLTVV.